Presented here are 13 T cell receptor beta chains from one specimen sequenced in a study of cytomegalovirus exposure and HLA in healthy donors. This PCR relied on a set of 60 Vbeta primers and 13 Jbeta primers. Sequencing used immunoSEQ multiplex PCR; TCRdb keeps in-frame clones, though not all of them. Of almost 200,000 clones listed, around 79% were seen once; the top ten hold about 0.36%. Specimen: PBMCs. Source of these receptors: a male donor in good health and CMV-seropositive.

To note about this clone: In the same sample, other DNA sequences code for this CDR3. This chain joins TRBV5-5 and TRBJ1-2; 7 bases fit TRBD1. The V gene's germline CDR1 is SGHKS and CDR2 YYEKEE (reference sequence). Unmatched junction bases numbered 12, after V lost 4 bases and J lost 6 bases. The length of the CDR3 is 15 residues. CDR3 amino acids: CASSRQGEGWDGYTF. The CDR3 nucleotides are TGTGCCAGCAGCCGACAGGGAGAGGGATGGGATGGCTACACCTTC.

This clone was recorded a few times. The rearrangement joins TRBV4-3 to TRBJ2-4; 11 bases are shared with TRBD2. This CDR3 is built from 17 residues. Germline-derived CDR1 and CDR2 are LGHNA and YSLEER. After removal of 0 bases from V and 6 bases from J, the junction contained 7 bases not matched to a gene. The CDR3 reads CASSQDLAGGRLNIQYF. DNA of the CDR3: TGCGCCAGCAGCCAAGATTTAGCGGGAGGGCGGTTAAACATTCAGTACTTC.

This clone was seen a few times. The chain uses TRBV12-5 and TRBJ2-1, with TRBD2 identical over 14 bases. The CDR3 runs to 21 residues. Germline V lookup: CDR1 LGHNT, CDR2 FRNRAP. J gave up 0 bases and V 0 bases, and 10 bases lay outside the gene matches. The CDR3 spells CASGLVLGLAGEKSSYNEQFF. As DNA, the CDR3 is TGTGCTAGTGGTTTGGTACTGGGACTAGCGGGAGAGAAGAGCTCCTACAATGAGCAGTTCTTC.

This clone was seen a few times. The chain combines TRBV6-1 with TRBJ2-3, with 7 bases identical to TRBD2. V dropped 2 bases and J dropped 0; count of bases not matched to a gene: 20. Germline-derived CDR1 and CDR2 are MNHNS and SASEGT. The CDR3 is 21 amino acids. CDR3 nucleotides: TGTGCCAGCAGTGAAACTATCCGTCGCGGGAGAATTTGGTGGAGCACAGATACGCAGTATTTT. It encodes CASSETIRRGRIWWSTDTQYF.

The chain is built from TRBV9 and TRBJ2-3; 9 nucleotides line up with TRBD2. The CDR3 contains 17 residues. Germline CDR1 reads SGDLS; CDR2 reads YYNGEE. The V and J ends lost 4 bases and 6 bases, in that order; junction bases with no gene match: 15. CDR3 bases: TGTGCCAGCAGCCCTCCTATGGTAGCGGGGGCCCCGGATACGCAGTATTTT. Encoded protein: CASSPPMVAGAPDTQYF.

The chain carries TRBV2 and TRBJ2-1, with 7 bases matching TRBD1. The CDR3 runs 16 residues. Germline loops: CDR1 SNHLY, CDR2 FYNNEI. Germline trimming cut 2 bases from V and 4 bases from J; bases unmatched to any gene: 8. The CDR3 spells CASSEREGTAYNEQFF. The CDR3 DNA is TGTGCCAGCAGTGAACGGGAAGGGACAGCATACAATGAGCAGTTCTTC. Drawing the rest from reference TRBV2 and TRBJ2-1, the complete variable domain is EPEVTQTPSHQVTQMGQEVILRCVPISNHLYFYWYRQILGQKVEFLVSFYNNEISEKSEIFDDQFSVERPDGSNFTLKIRSTKLEDSAMYFCASSEREGTAYNEQFFGPGTRLTVL.

The chain combines TRBV5-1 with TRBJ2-1; D perhaps matches TRBD2 (6 bases). The CDR3 spans 16 residues. Germline V gene lookup returns CDR1 SGHRS and CDR2 YFSETQ. V was shortened by 3 bases and J by 6 bases, with 19 bases between the two germline ends. The chain's CDR3 is CASSSSELALINEQFF. In nucleotides, the CDR3 is TGCGCCAGCAGCTCCTCGGAACTAGCCCTTATCAATGAGCAGTTCTTC.

The rearrangement links TRBV2 to TRBJ1-5, with D unresolved. The CDR3 contains 15 residues. Trimming removed 3 bases from V and 1 base from J, with 10 bases in between. Germline V gives CDR1 SNHLY, CDR2 FYNNEI. CDR3 protein: CASSEVGISNQPQHF. The CDR3 region has the DNA TGTGCCAGCAGTGAGGTCGGTATCAGCAATCAGCCCCAGCATTTT.

This chain links TRBV9 with TRBJ2-7; TRBD1 matches 9 bases. CDR3 length equals 12 residues. Trimming removed 7 bases from V and 8 bases from J; junction bases left unmatched: 7. Germline V gene sequence: CDR1 SGDLS, CDR2 YYNGEE. The CDR3 spells CASSGTGTQQYF. CDR3 nucleotides: TGTGCCAGCTCCGGGACAGGGACGCAGCAGTACTTC.

V usage is TRBV5-1 and J usage is TRBJ1-1; possibly TRBD1 for D (5 bases). Germline V gene lookup returns CDR1 SGHRS and CDR2 YFSETQ. V gave up 4 bases and J gave up 3 bases, with 16 bases separating them. This CDR3 is 15 amino acids long. CDR3 sequence: CASSRTGRRDTEAFF. DNA of the CDR3: TGCGCCAGCAGCCGCACGGGGCGGAGGGACACTGAAGCTTTCTTT.

The rearrangement joins TRBV5-6 to TRBJ2-3, with D tentatively TRBD1 (5 bases). The CDR3 loop spans 11 amino acids. Germline assignment: CDR1 SGHDT and CDR2 YYEEEE. CDR3 coding DNA: TGTGACCCCCAGGGTCCAGATACGCAGTATTTT. Amino acid sequence: CDPQGPDTQYF.

The rearrangement uses TRBV19 and TRBJ1-4; D uncertain. The CDR3 contains 15 residues. Per the germline V gene, CDR1 is LNHDA and CDR2 is SQIVND (reference sequence). Trimming removed 3 bases at V and 7 bases at J, with 15 bases between. The CDR3 bases are TGTGCCAGTAGTATGAGGGAGAGTGGTTTTGAAAAACTGTTTTTT. Protein product: CASSMRESGFEKLFF.

The rearrangement joins TRBV6-6 to TRBJ2-2; the match to TRBD1 covers 11 bases. The CDR3 contains 14 residues. From germline, CDR1 is MNHNY and CDR2 SVGAGI (reference sequence). The V and J ends lost 4 bases and 7 bases, in that order; junction bases with no gene match: 2. The CDR3 DNA reads TGTGCCAGCAGTTTCGGGACAGGGGGCGGGGAGCTGTTTTTT. Its protein product is CASSFGTGGGELFF.